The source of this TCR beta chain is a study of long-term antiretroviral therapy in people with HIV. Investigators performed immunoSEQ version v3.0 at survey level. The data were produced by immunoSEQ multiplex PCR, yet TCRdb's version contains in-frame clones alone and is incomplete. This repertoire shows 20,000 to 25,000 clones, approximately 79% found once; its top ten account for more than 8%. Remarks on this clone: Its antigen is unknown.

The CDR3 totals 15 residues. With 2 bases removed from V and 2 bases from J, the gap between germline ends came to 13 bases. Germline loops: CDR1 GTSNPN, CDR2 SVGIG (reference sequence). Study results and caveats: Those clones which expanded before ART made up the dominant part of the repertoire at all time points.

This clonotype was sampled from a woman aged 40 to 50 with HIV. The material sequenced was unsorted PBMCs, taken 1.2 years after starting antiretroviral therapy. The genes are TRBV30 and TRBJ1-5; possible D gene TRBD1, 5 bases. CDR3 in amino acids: CAWSRTPGRNQPQHF. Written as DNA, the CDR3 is TGTGCCTGGAGTCGAACTCCGGGACGCAATCAGCCCCAGCATTTT.